The next 27 T cell receptor beta chains were all read from a single sample in a study of cytomegalovirus exposure and HLA in healthy donors. Vbeta (60) and Jbeta (13) primers were used in the PCR. Sequencing was performed with immunoSEQ multiplex PCR; in TCRdb, only in-frame clones are kept and a portion is missing. The table lists 150,000 to 200,000 clones, under 80% of them singletons, with about 4.5% in the top ten. The specimen sequenced was PBMCs. These receptors were collected from a man aged 40-55 years in good health and CMV-seronegative.

The chain links TRBV4-1 to TRBJ2-7, with 7 nucleotides matching TRBD1. This CDR3 contains 16 residues. J lost 0 bases, V lost 1 base, and 6 bases had no gene match. Germline assignment: CDR1 MGHRA and CDR2 YSYEKL. The CDR3 loop is CASSQVEGAISYEQYF. Written as DNA, the CDR3 is TGCGCCAGCAGCCAAGTCGAGGGGGCAATCTCCTACGAGCAGTACTTC.

This chain uses TRBV2 with TRBJ2-2, with TRBD2 as a possible D gene (6 bases). This CDR3 is 13 amino acids long. Trimming cost V 7 bases and J 6 bases, with 12 bases left between them. The germline V gene encodes CDR1 SNHLY and CDR2 FYNNEI. The CDR3 coding sequence is TGTGCCAGCAAGGAGGGTCCCCCCGGGGAGCTGTTTTTT. Residues: CASKEGPPGELFF.

The chain combines TRBV7-9 with TRBJ1-1, with 8 bases aligning to TRBD1. This CDR3 contains 12 residues. Trimming cost V 4 bases and J 11 bases; bases outside gene matches: 6. Germline lookup yields CDR1 SEHNR and CDR2 FQNEAQ (reference sequence). The CDR3 nucleotides are TGTGCCAGCAGCTCCAGGGGGCTGGAGGCTTTCTTT. Its translation is CASSSRGLEAFF. Looking up the rest from reference TRBV7-9 and TRBJ1-1 gives the full variable domain: DTGVSQNPRHKITKRGQNVTFRCDPISEHNRLYWYRQTLGQGPEFLTYFQNEAQLEKSRLLSDRFSAERPKGSFSTLEIQRTEQGDSAMYLCASSSRGLEAFFGQGTRLTVV.

The gene calls are TRBV5-4 and TRBJ2-5, with D possibly matching TRBD1 (8 bases). The length of the CDR3 is 15 residues. Deletions cut 1 base from V and 1 base from J, with 11 bases between. Germline V lookup: CDR1 SGHNT, CDR2 YYREEE (reference sequence). CDR3 in DNA: TGTGCCAGCAGCTTGACAGGGGGGGTCCAAGAGACCCAGTACTTC. Translated: CASSLTGGVQETQYF.

The chain recombines TRBV5-4 with TRBJ2-2, with a tentative D call TRBD1 (6 bases). Germline loops: CDR1 SGHNT, CDR2 YYREEE (reference sequence). CDR3 length equals 13 residues. V gave up 4 bases and J gave up 6 bases, with 10 bases separating them. The CDR3 bases are TGTGCCAGCAGCCCAGGGGCGGCCGGGGAGCTGTTTTTT. It specifies CASSPGAAGELFF.

This clone has just one count. The CDR3 is CASRTGGKGSYEQYF. DNA for the CDR3: TGCGCCAGCAGGACAGGGGGAAAAGGGTCCTACGAGCAGTACTTC. V usage is TRBV10-1 and J usage is TRBJ2-7; 9 nucleotides line up with TRBD1. CDR1 WNHNN and CDR2 SYGVQD come from the germline V gene (reference sequence). Trimming removed 6 bases from V and 1 base from J; junction bases left unmatched: 7. The CDR3 is 15 residues long.

The chain carries TRBV2 and TRBJ2-2, with 8 bases aligning to TRBD2. The CDR3 is 13 residues long. The germline V gene has CDR1 SNHLY and CDR2 FYNNEI. V was clipped by 11 bases and J by 4 bases; unmatched bases: 6. In DNA, the CDR3 is TGTGCCGGGTCGGGAGGGCTCACCGGGGAGCTGTTTTTT. Translation gives CAGSGGLTGELFF.

Here the CDR3 reads CASSQGHTNTEAFF. The CDR3 DNA reads as TGCGCCAGCAGCCAGGGACATACGAACACTGAAGCTTTCTTT. The genes are TRBV4-3 and TRBJ1-1; possible D gene TRBD1, 6 bases. The CDR3 has 14 amino acids. Germline values: CDR1 LGHNA, CDR2 YSLEER. The germline V and J ends were trimmed by 3 bases and 1 base, with 9 bases remaining between them.

This chain links TRBV7-3 with TRBJ2-1, with D perhaps TRBD2 (6 bases). CDR1 and CDR2 from the germline V gene are SGHTA and FQGTGA. This CDR3 spans 14 amino acids. Deletions cut 2 bases from V and 7 bases from J, with 12 bases between. The CDR3, as DNA: TGTGCCAGCAGCTTAGGGGGGTCAGTTAATGAGCAGTTCTTC. Translation: CASSLGGSVNEQFF.

This clone was seen only a few times. The J gene is TRBJ1-2, the V gene TRBV6-6; D uncertain. There are 12 residues in the CDR3. The V and J ends lost 11 bases and 3 bases respectively, with 13 bases between them. Germline CDR1 reads MNHNY; CDR2 reads SVGAGI (reference sequence). The CDR3 region has the DNA TGTGCCGGTAGACGACGGGACTATGGCTACACCTTC. Its protein product is CAGRRRDYGYTF.

This rearrangement joins TRBV5-1 to TRBJ2-5; D may be TRBD1 (5 bases). V shed 4 bases and J shed 1 base, with 8 bases lying between them. The CDR3 totals 13 residues. Per the germline V gene, CDR1 is SGHRS and CDR2 is YFSETQ. The CDR3 loop is CASSKGVQETQYF. For the CDR3, the DNA is TGCGCCAGCAGCAAAGGGGTCCAAGAGACCCAGTACTTC. The full variable domain, its missing parts supplied by reference TRBV5-1 and TRBJ2-5, is KAGVTQTPRYLIKTRGQQVTLSCSPISGHRSVSWYQQTPGQGLQFLFEYFSETQRNKGNFPGRFSGRQFSNSRSEMNVSTLELGDSALYLCASSKGVQETQYFGPGTRLLVL.

V and J are TRBV6-5 and TRBJ2-5; D may be TRBD1 (5 bases). V was pared by 2 bases and J by 1 base, with 11 bases between. Germline-derived CDR1 and CDR2 are MNHEY and SVGAGI. The CDR3 is 15 amino acids. Here the CDR3 DNA reads TGTGCCAGCAGTTACAGTCAGGGTTCCCAAGAGACCCAGTACTTC. It encodes CASSYSQGSQETQYF.

The chain has TRBV7-9 and TRBJ1-1; D may be TRBD1 (6 bases). In germline, CDR1 is SEHNR, CDR2 FQNEAQ (reference sequence). Trimming took off 7 bases at V and 3 bases at J, with 12 bases between the two ends. CDR3 length: 13 residues. Here the CDR3 DNA reads TGTGCCAGCATCCAGGGGAGGGACACTGAAGCTTTCTTT. As protein: CASIQGRDTEAFF.

Only a few counts were recorded for this clone. The V call is TRBV2, the J call TRBJ1-6; maybe TRBD1 (5 bases). V lost 9 bases, J lost 9 bases, and 24 bases lay in between. Germline CDR1 SNHLY, CDR2 FYNNEI. CDR3 length: 16 residues. The CDR3 coding sequence is TGTGCCAGACTAGATTCCGGGACCCCGGGAGGTTCACCCCTCCACTTT. It codes for CARLDSGTPGGSPLHF.

The chain recombines TRBV19 with TRBJ1-5; D might be TRBD1 (6 bases). Germline assignment: CDR1 LNHDA and CDR2 SQIVND (reference sequence). The germline V and J ends were trimmed by 5 bases and 7 bases, with 27 bases remaining between them. This CDR3 comprises 18 residues. This CDR3 is CASSRSGQGRGFWQPQHF. For the CDR3, the DNA is TGTGCCAGTAGTCGTAGCGGGCAGGGGAGGGGGTTTTGGCAGCCCCAGCATTTT.

The chain is built from TRBV4-1 and TRBJ1-1; no clear D gene. V lost 1 base to trimming and J lost 6 bases, with 12 bases between them. This CDR3 has 14 residues. Germline-derived CDR1 and CDR2 are MGHRA and YSYEKL. The CDR3 reads CASSQGRNIPEAFF. DNA for the CDR3: TGCGCCAGCAGCCAAGGCAGAAATATCCCTGAAGCTTTCTTT.

In its sample, this clone was seen a few times. This sample includes further DNA sequences coding for the same CDR3. The chain joins TRBV6-1 to TRBJ1-1; D not resolved. Germline V gives CDR1 MNHNS, CDR2 SASEGT. This CDR3 has 13 amino acids. The V gene lost 4 bases and the J gene lost 1 base, with 7 bases spanning the gap. This CDR3 is CASSAGRNTEAFF. The CDR3 coding sequence is TGTGCCAGCAGTGCTGGGAGGAACACTGAAGCTTTCTTT.

This rearrangement joins TRBV5-3 to TRBJ1-1, with D uncertain. TRBV5-3 is an ORF, and what it does is uncertain. The CDR3 spans 14 residues. With 3 bases removed from V and 5 bases from J, the gap between germline ends came to 14 bases. CDR3 DNA sequence: TGTGCCAGAAGCTGGGCTGGCAGAAGGACTGAAGCTTTCTTT. Protein product: CARSWAGRRTEAFF.

The chain carries TRBV6-4 and TRBJ2-7; 8 bases map to TRBD1. Germline-derived CDR1 and CDR2 are MRHNA and SNTAGT. The CDR3 runs to 15 residues. Trimming at V came to 9 bases and at J to 4 bases, leaving 14 bases not matched to a gene. In nucleotides, the CDR3 is TGTGCCAGTCCGGCTGGGACAGGTATTTTTTACGAGCAGTACTTC. This translates into CASPAGTGIFYEQYF.

The chain has TRBV11-1 and TRBJ2-7, with a possible D match to TRBD1 (6 bases). Germline V gene sequence: CDR1 SGHAT, CDR2 FQDESV (reference sequence). The CDR3 totals 11 residues. Trimming took off 5 bases at V and 8 bases at J, with 10 bases between the two ends. The CDR3 protein is CASSVQGKQYF. CDR3 DNA sequence: TGTGCCAGCAGCGTACAGGGCAAGCAGTACTTC.

The V gene is TRBV28, the J gene TRBJ1-5; TRBD1 agrees at 8 bases. This CDR3 spans 13 amino acids. Germline trimming cut 5 bases from V and 6 bases from J; bases unmatched to any gene: 3. Germline loops: CDR1 MDHEN, CDR2 SYDVKM. DNA of the CDR3: TGTGCCAGCAGTATGGACAGGGTTCAGCCCCAGCATTTT. Protein: CASSMDRVQPQHF.

This sequence joins TRBV4-2 and TRBJ1-2, with D hard to call. V shed 4 bases and J shed 2 bases, with 11 bases lying between them. Germline lookup yields CDR1 LGHNA and CDR2 YNFKEQ. CDR3 length: 14 amino acids. CDR3 amino acids: CASSPPEENYGYTF. The CDR3 region has the DNA TGTGCCAGCAGCCCCCCGGAGGAGAACTATGGCTACACCTTC.

The J gene is TRBJ2-5, the V gene TRBV12-5; D unclear. Near its end, the DNA agrees better with TRBJ2-7, so the J call may be wrong. Germline CDR1 LGHNT, CDR2 FRNRAP. The CDR3 totals 18 residues. The CDR3 sequence: CASGFLASAGPSSYEQYF. Here the CDR3 DNA reads TGTGCTAGTGGTTTCCTCGCCAGTGCAGGTCCTTCATCCTACGAGCAGTACTTC.

V usage is TRBV30 and J usage is TRBJ2-7, with 9 bases that match TRBD1. The V segment lost 2 bases and the J segment 6 bases; nucleotides outside the gene matches: 11. Germline V gene lookup returns CDR1 GTSNPN and CDR2 SVGIG (reference sequence). CDR3 length equals 15 residues. The CDR3 sequence: CAWSIRQGEGGEQYF. The CDR3 DNA sequence: TGTGCCTGGAGTATTCGACAGGGGGAAGGGGGCGAGCAGTACTTC.

The chain couples TRBV29-1 to TRBJ2-1, with D maybe TRBD1 (6 bases). Trimming took 3 bases from V and 2 from J, leaving 8 bases between them. CDR1 and CDR2 (germline): SQVTM, ANQGSEA. CDR3 length: 13 amino acids. The DNA for the CDR3 is TGCAGCGTTGACAGGGGAACCTACAATGAGCAGTTCTTC. Residues: CSVDRGTYNEQFF.

This clone showed up just once. The chain couples TRBV6-1 to TRBJ1-5, with 7 nucleotides matching TRBD1. Germline assignment: CDR1 MNHNS and CDR2 SASEGT. This CDR3 contains 15 residues. With V trimmed by 1 base and J by 3 bases, 3 bases remained unmatched. As DNA, the CDR3 is TGTGCCAGCAGTGAAGGGAGGGGGCCCAATCAGCCCCAGCATTTT. This sequence encodes CASSEGRGPNQPQHF.

The chain recombines TRBV4-2 with TRBJ2-5; TRBD1 matches at 7 bases. The J call is uncertain, as TRBJ2-7 better fits the DNA end. Per the germline V gene, CDR1 is LGHNA and CDR2 is YNFKEQ. CDR3 length equals 15 residues. CDR3 in amino acids: CASKQGDARSYEQYF. For the CDR3, the DNA is TGTGCCAGCAAGCAGGGGGACGCTCGATCCTACGAGCAGTACTTC.